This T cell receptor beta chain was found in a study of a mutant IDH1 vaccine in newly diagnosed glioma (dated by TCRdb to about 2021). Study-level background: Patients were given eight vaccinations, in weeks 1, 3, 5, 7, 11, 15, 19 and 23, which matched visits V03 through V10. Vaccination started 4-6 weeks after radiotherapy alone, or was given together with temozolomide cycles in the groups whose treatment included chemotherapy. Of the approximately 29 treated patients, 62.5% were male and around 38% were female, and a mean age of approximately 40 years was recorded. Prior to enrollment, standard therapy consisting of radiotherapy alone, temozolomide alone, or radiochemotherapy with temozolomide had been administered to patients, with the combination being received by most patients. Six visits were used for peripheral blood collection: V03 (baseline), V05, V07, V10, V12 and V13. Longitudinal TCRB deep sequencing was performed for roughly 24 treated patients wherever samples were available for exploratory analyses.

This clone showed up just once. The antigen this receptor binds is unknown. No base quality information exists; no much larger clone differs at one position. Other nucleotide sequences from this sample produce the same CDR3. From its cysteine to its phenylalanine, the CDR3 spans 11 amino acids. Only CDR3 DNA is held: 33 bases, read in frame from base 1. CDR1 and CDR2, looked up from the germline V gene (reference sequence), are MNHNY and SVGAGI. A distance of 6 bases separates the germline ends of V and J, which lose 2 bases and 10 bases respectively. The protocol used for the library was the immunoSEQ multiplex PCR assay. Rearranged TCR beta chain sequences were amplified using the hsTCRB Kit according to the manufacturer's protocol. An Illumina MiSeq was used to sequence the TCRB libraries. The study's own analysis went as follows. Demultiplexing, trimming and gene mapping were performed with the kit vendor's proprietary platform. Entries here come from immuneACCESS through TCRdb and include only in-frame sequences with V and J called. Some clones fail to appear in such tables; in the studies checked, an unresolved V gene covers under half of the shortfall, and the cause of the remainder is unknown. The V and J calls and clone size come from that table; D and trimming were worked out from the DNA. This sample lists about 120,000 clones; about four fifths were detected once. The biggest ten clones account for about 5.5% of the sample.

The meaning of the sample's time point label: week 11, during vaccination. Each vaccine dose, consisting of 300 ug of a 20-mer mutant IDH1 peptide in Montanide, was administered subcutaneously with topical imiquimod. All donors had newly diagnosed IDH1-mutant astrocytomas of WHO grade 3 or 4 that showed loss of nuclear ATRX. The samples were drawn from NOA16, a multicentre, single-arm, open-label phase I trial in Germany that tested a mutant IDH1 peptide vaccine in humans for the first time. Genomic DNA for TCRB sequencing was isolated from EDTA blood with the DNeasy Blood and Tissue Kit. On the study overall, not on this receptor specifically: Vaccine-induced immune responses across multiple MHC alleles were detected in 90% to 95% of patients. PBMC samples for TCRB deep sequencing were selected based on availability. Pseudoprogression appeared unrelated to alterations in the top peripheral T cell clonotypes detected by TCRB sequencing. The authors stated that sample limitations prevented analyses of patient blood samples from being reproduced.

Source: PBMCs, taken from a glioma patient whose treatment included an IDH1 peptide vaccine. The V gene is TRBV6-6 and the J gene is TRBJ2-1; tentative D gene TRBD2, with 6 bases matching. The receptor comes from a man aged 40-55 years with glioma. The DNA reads TGTGCCAGCAGTTACGGGAGGGAGCAGTTCTTC. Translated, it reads CASSYGREQFF.